Listed here are 27 T cell receptor beta chains from one sample, sequenced in a study of cytomegalovirus exposure and HLA in healthy donors. The PCR had 60 Vbeta and 13 Jbeta primers. Here immunoSEQ multiplex PCR was the method, and the copy in TCRdb shows in-frame clones only, minus some. The data hold 120,000 to 150,000 clones, with roughly 76% observed a single time. The specimen sequenced was PBMCs. Source of these receptors: a human donor in good health.

The chain uses TRBV9 and TRBJ2-2; 9 bases map to TRBD2. The CDR3 length is 16 residues. The germline gives CDR1 SGDLS, CDR2 YYNGEE. The junction had 5 bases not matched to a gene; V was cut back by 4 bases and J by 1 base. CDR3 bases: TGTGCCAGCAGCAGAAAGACTAGCGGGAACACCGGGGAGCTGTTTTTT. Protein sequence: CASSRKTSGNTGELFF.

This sequence joins TRBV25-1 and TRBJ2-1; 9 bases line up with TRBD2. Germline assignment: CDR1 MGHDK and CDR2 SYGVNS. The V segment lost 2 bases and the J segment 7 bases; nucleotides outside the gene matches: 6. This CDR3 contains 15 residues. The CDR3 spells CASSERRGGVNEQFF. In DNA form, the CDR3 reads TGTGCCAGCAGTGAAAGGCGGGGGGGTGTAAATGAGCAGTTCTTC.

The chain uses TRBV7-8 and TRBJ2-7; possible D gene TRBD1, 8 bases. The V end lost 5 bases, the J end lost 3 bases, and 17 bases lay between the germline ends. The germline V gene has CDR1 SGHVS and CDR2 FQNEAQ. This CDR3 is built from 15 residues. CDR3 DNA: TGTGCCAGCAGCGCACAGGGGGGGTACGGCTACGAGCAGTACTTC. This gives the protein CASSAQGGYGYEQYF.

The chain uses TRBV5-1 and TRBJ2-1, with TRBD1 matching over 9 bases. The V and J ends lost 4 bases and 8 bases, in that order; junction bases with no gene match: 7. The CDR3 has 14 amino acids. Germline CDR1 is SGHRS and CDR2 is YFSETQ. This CDR3 reads CASSAGTGIYEQFF. CDR3 in DNA: TGCGCCAGCAGCGCCGGGACAGGGATCTATGAGCAGTTCTTC.

The V call is TRBV9, the J call TRBJ2-5; perhaps TRBD2 as D (7 bases). CDR1 and CDR2 (germline): SGDLS, YYNGEE. The V end lost 2 bases, the J end lost 3 bases, and 29 bases lay between the germline ends. The CDR3 has 20 residues. In DNA form, the CDR3 reads TGTGCCAGCAGCGTGGGGGAGGGGGGTAGCGCAGAGTGGAGGGAAGAGACCCAGTACTTC. Residues: CASSVGEGGSAEWREETQYF.

The rearrangement links TRBV21-1 to TRBJ1-5; the DNA was not compared with TRBD1, the D call given in the table. TRBV21-1 is flagged as a pseudogene. The CDR3 sequence is 15 residues long. The CDR3 sequence is CASSTYRQGDQPQHF. CDR3 nucleotides: TGTGCCAGCAGCACATACCGACAAGGGGATCAGCCCCAGCATTTT.

This clone was observed a single time. The rearrangement links TRBV29-1 to TRBJ2-7; 9 bases agree with TRBD1. Germline lookup yields CDR1 SQVTM and CDR2 ANQGSEA. Unmatched junction bases numbered 4, after V lost 0 bases and J lost 1 base. The CDR3 loop spans 15 amino acids. CDR3 nucleotide sequence: TGCAGCGTTGAAGAAGGGGGGACAGGGTCCTACGAGCAGTACTTC. It is translated as CSVEEGGTGSYEQYF.

This chain connects TRBV5-1 to TRBJ2-1; 9 nucleotides line up with TRBD2. Per the germline V gene, CDR1 is SGHRS and CDR2 is YFSETQ. This CDR3 region has 14 residues. With V trimmed by 1 base and J by 6 bases, 2 bases remained unmatched. The CDR3 sequence is CASSLFSGSNEQFF. The CDR3 coding sequence is TGCGCCAGCAGCTTGTTTAGCGGGAGCAATGAGCAGTTCTTC. Filled out from reference TRBV5-1 and TRBJ2-1, the complete variable domain reads KAGVTQTPRYLIKTRGQQVTLSCSPISGHRSVSWYQQTPGQGLQFLFEYFSETQRNKGNFPGRFSGRQFSNSRSEMNVSTLELGDSALYLCASSLFSGSNEQFFGPGTRLTVL.

The count of this clone is one. The rearrangement joins TRBV5-4 to TRBJ2-7; 10 bases agree with TRBD1. J gave up 4 bases and V 0 bases, and 13 bases lay outside the gene matches. The CDR3 totals 18 residues. CDR1 and CDR2 (germline): SGHNT, YYREEE (reference sequence). CDR3 coding DNA: TGTGCCAGCAGCTTGGTGCCCCCGGACAGGGGGGAACGGTACGAGCAGTACTTC. Its protein product is CASSLVPPDRGERYEQYF.

The rearrangement uses TRBV5-1 and TRBJ2-3; 7 nucleotides match TRBD2. Germline V lookup: CDR1 SGHRS, CDR2 YFSETQ. The CDR3 totals 16 residues. Unmatched junction bases numbered 5, after V lost 0 bases and J lost 1 base. CDR3 DNA sequence: TGCGCCAGCAGCTTGGACCGGGGGGAAGGCACAGATACGCAGTATTTT. Protein product: CASSLDRGEGTDTQYF.

This clone has more than one count but fewer than ten. In nucleotides, the CDR3 is TGTGCCAGCCTACAGGGGAAGACCCAGTACTTC. This translates into CASLQGKTQYF. V is TRBV2 and J is TRBJ2-5; 7 bases are a match to TRBD1. With 8 bases clipped from V and 6 bases from J, the junction kept 3 bases outside the gene matches. This CDR3 has 11 residues. Germline V gene lookup returns CDR1 SNHLY and CDR2 FYNNEI.

In this sample, this clone turned up once. DNA of the CDR3: TGCGCCAGCAGCTTGGACGGTTCGAACACCGGGGAGCTGTTTTTT. Translating it yields CASSLDGSNTGELFF. This sequence joins TRBV5-1 and TRBJ2-2; the D is unclear. This CDR3 is 15 amino acids long. The V end was cut by 0 bases, the J end by 0 bases, with 6 bases between. Germline assignment: CDR1 SGHRS and CDR2 YFSETQ.

This chain links TRBV6-1 with TRBJ2-7; 7 nucleotides match TRBD2. Germline V gene lookup returns CDR1 MNHNS and CDR2 SASEGT. The CDR3 loop spans 15 amino acids. V was pared by 7 bases and J by 7 bases, with 16 bases of the junction left unmatched. In DNA, the CDR3 is TGTGCCAGCATCCTTAGCGGGCCCAACATGGGGGAGCAGTACTTC. Encoded protein: CASILSGPNMGEQYF.

The chain uses TRBV15 and TRBJ2-5, with 10 bases that match TRBD2. CDR1 is LNHNV and CDR2 is YYDKDF in the germline V gene (reference sequence). Losses at the gene ends were 3 bases for V and 5 bases for J; bases not matched to a gene: 6. The CDR3 sequence is 15 residues long. The CDR3 sequence: CATSSWLAGVETQYF. CDR3 DNA sequence: TGTGCCACCAGCAGCTGGCTAGCGGGAGTGGAGACCCAGTACTTC.

The rearrangement links TRBV5-1 to TRBJ1-6, with 9 bases that match TRBD1. In germline, CDR1 is SGHRS, CDR2 YFSETQ. The CDR3 is 15 amino acids. V was clipped by 0 bases and J by 10 bases; unmatched bases: 5. The CDR3 here is CASSLAGTGRSPLHF. DNA of the CDR3: TGCGCCAGCAGCTTGGCTGGGACAGGGCGCTCACCCCTCCACTTT.

The genes are TRBV10-3 and TRBJ1-2; 10 bases are a match to TRBD1. CDR3 length: 15 amino acids. V gave up 2 bases and J gave up 3 bases; unmatched junction bases: 3. Germline CDR1 is ENHRY and CDR2 is SYGVKD. The CDR3 sequence: CAISEGQGGYYGYTF. CDR3 bases: TGTGCCATCAGTGAGGGACAGGGGGGATACTATGGCTACACCTTC.

This clone was seen once. The V and J genes are TRBV7-9 and TRBJ2-5; possibly TRBD1 for D (5 bases). Trimming stripped 1 base from V and 5 bases from J, with 11 bases between. Looked up from germline, CDR1 is SEHNR and CDR2 is FQNEAQ (reference sequence). The CDR3 runs to 14 residues. CDR3: CASSLDRHRETQYF. DNA of the CDR3: TGTGCCAGCAGCTTAGATAGGCACAGGGAGACCCAGTACTTC.

V usage is TRBV2 and J usage is TRBJ1-2, with D perhaps matching TRBD1 (5 bases). Looked up from germline, CDR1 is SNHLY and CDR2 is FYNNEI. V lost 10 bases and J lost 7, with 25 bases in between. The CDR3 is 15 residues long. The CDR3 protein is CAISEGVGYAVGYTF. CDR3 DNA sequence: TGTGCCATAAGTGAAGGGGTGGGCTACGCTGTTGGCTACACCTTC.

The rearrangement links TRBV11-3 to TRBJ1-2; 7 bases align to TRBD1. V lost 4 bases and J lost 6; bases outside the gene matches: 5. The CDR3 totals 13 residues. Germline V CDR1 and CDR2: SGHNT, YENEEA. As DNA, the CDR3 is TGTGCCAGCAGCTACGACAGGGAGAATGGCTACACCTTC. Its protein is CASSYDRENGYTF.

The J gene is TRBJ1-5, the V gene TRBV6-6; perhaps TRBD1 as D (6 bases). The V gene's germline CDR1 is MNHNY and CDR2 SVGAGI (reference sequence). The V and J ends lost 2 bases and 3 bases respectively, with 11 bases between them. The CDR3 sequence is 15 residues long. The CDR3 loop is CASSYITGINQPQHF. For the CDR3, the DNA is TGTGCCAGCAGTTACATTACAGGGATCAATCAGCCCCAGCATTTT.

V is TRBV11-2 and J is TRBJ2-7, with 8 bases lining up with TRBD1. V lost 0 bases, J lost 6 bases, and 10 bases stayed unmatched. The CDR3 length is 16 residues. CDR1 is SGHAT and CDR2 is FQNNGV in the germline V gene. CDR3 amino acids: CASSLESGDRRLEQYF. DNA for the CDR3: TGTGCCAGCAGCTTAGAATCAGGGGACAGGCGGCTCGAGCAGTACTTC.

This clone was picked up one time. The chain has TRBV7-9 and TRBJ2-7, with a tentative D call TRBD2 (5 bases). The germline V gene has CDR1 SEHNR and CDR2 FQNEAQ (reference sequence). The V gene lost 5 bases and the J gene lost 1 base, with 12 bases spanning the gap. The CDR3 sequence is 14 residues long. CDR3 nucleotides: TGTGCCAGCAGCCTACCGACGGGATCCTACGAGCAGTACTTC. It encodes CASSLPTGSYEQYF.

The V gene is TRBV5-1, the J gene TRBJ2-5, with a weak D call TRBD2 (5 bases). This CDR3 contains 15 residues. Trimming removed 2 bases from V and 5 bases from J, with 16 bases in between. Germline CDR1 reads SGHRS; CDR2 reads YFSETQ. CDR3 sequence reads: CASSFREARVETQYF. The DNA of the CDR3 is TGCGCCAGCAGCTTCCGGGAAGCCCGAGTTGAGACCCAGTACTTC.

V usage is TRBV28 and J usage is TRBJ1-2; D is possibly TRBD1 (5 bases). Per the germline V gene, CDR1 is MDHEN and CDR2 is SYDVKM. The CDR3 loop spans 18 amino acids. Trimming left V 4 bases short and J 5 bases short, with 26 bases between. CDR3 sequence (DNA): TGTGCCAGCAGTTCGATTAGGGTGGCAGGGAGGGTCCGGTATGGCTACACCTTC. Translating gives CASSSIRVAGRVRYGYTF.

The rearrangement uses TRBV30 and TRBJ1-5; D ambiguous. Germline-derived CDR1 and CDR2 are GTSNPN and SVGIG (reference sequence). With 2 bases removed from V and 0 bases from J, the gap between germline ends came to 11 bases. The CDR3 is made up of 15 amino acids. CDR3 nucleotide sequence: TGTGCCTGGAGTCTCCGGGTCAATAGCAATCAGCCCCAGCATTTT. Its protein product is CAWSLRVNSNQPQHF.

The CDR3: CASSLGSDWAQFF. For the CDR3, the DNA is TGTGCCAGCAGCTTAGGCTCGGACTGGGCGCAGTTCTTC. The rearrangement links TRBV11-3 to TRBJ2-1; perhaps TRBD2 as D (5 bases). This CDR3 has 13 amino acids. Germline-derived CDR1 and CDR2 are SGHNT and YENEEA. V was clipped by 1 base and J by 12 bases, with 13 bases between them.

In this sample, this clone turned up a few times. This rearrangement joins TRBV30 to TRBJ2-1; 9 bases are a match to TRBD2. The CDR3 sequence is 13 residues long. V dropped 1 base and J dropped 8; count of bases not matched to a gene: 3. CDR1 and CDR2 from the germline V gene are GTSNPN and SVGIG (reference sequence). CDR3: CAWSGLAGDEQFF. The CDR3 DNA reads as TGTGCCTGGAGTGGTTTAGCGGGAGATGAGCAGTTCTTC.